These T cell receptor beta chains were read from a single sample in a study of CD8+ T cells in alopecia areata. Sequencing was performed with immunoSEQ multiplex PCR; in TCRdb, only in-frame clones are kept and a portion is missing. The data contain about 200,000 clones, about 56% of them seen just once; the ten biggest clones take up roughly 5.3%. Sequences were obtained from CD8+ T cells sorted from blood. The receptors derive from a human donor in good health. Each CDR3 is given with its conserved first and last residue.

v_call	j_call	cdr3_aa
TRBV29-1	TRBJ1-1	CSVTPTGKNTEAFF
TRBV11-2	TRBJ2-1	CASSLGGATNEQFF
TRBV15	TRBJ2-5	CATSRARTGAGETQYF
TRBV5-6	TRBJ2-3	CASSPWGGMTDTQYF
TRBV29-1	TRBJ2-1	CSVIGTSGRAFSYNEQFF
TRBV5-4	TRBJ2-4	CASSLSGQAQNIQYF
TRBV19	TRBJ1-1	CATEGRLSRTEAFF
TRBV13	TRBJ1-5	CASSLAGAQPQHF
TRBV29-1	TRBJ1-2	CSVEDPRIGGGYTF
TRBV7-6	TRBJ1-5	CASSLTQGLNQPQHF
TRBV7-9	TRBJ2-1	CASSFPGGGQFF
TRBV2	TRBJ1-2	CASSDPAYGYTF
TRBV25-1	TRBJ2-3	CASSDSTDTQYF
TRBV7-9	TRBJ2-4	CASSLSAGTAKNIQYF
TRBV30	TRBJ2-7	CASGDRDSYEQYF
TRBV29-1	TRBJ1-1	CSVEVPAGAVGEAFF
TRBV6-6	TRBJ1-1	CASSRGAENTEAFF
TRBV7-9	TRBJ1-1	CASSLVLTNTEAFF
TRBV25-1	TRBJ1-2	CASSLGGLNYGYTF
TRBV7-2	TRBJ1-6	CASSFPQVGGPNSPLHF
TRBV2	TRBJ2-7	CASRARGPNYEQYF
TRBV4-1	TRBJ2-7	CASSPWGGSSYEQYF
TRBV2	TRBJ2-2	CASRDPSGGDTGELFF
TRBV27	TRBJ2-2	CASSFRDSNTGELFF
TRBV29-1	TRBJ2-3	CSVEAQGFAADTQYF
TRBV5-1	TRBJ1-5	CASSLGYENQPQHF
TRBV4-1	TRBJ2-5	CASSDHSLLGQETQYF
TRBV29-1	TRBJ2-1	CSVVQANEQFF
TRBV11-2	TRBJ1-1	CASSLVITGGTEAFF
TRBV7-9	TRBJ2-7	CASSAGSEQYF
TRBV12-5	TRBJ1-2	CASGFIRSSGYTF
TRBV29-1	TRBJ1-2	CSVEPTGNYGYTF
TRBV19	TRBJ2-1	CASSVQGTYNEQFF
TRBV13	TRBJ1-2	CASSLGQGSYGYTF
TRBV27	TRBJ1-2	CASSSTTGPHYGYTF
TRBV29-1	TRBJ2-3	CSVEGGGQWTDTQYF
TRBV4-2	TRBJ2-5	CASSQGDDPSAETQYF
TRBV4-1	TRBJ2-7	CASSNQLAGGSYEQYF
TRBV27	TRBJ1-5	CASSRGRSNQPQHF
TRBV27	TRBJ1-1	CASSLSGPAEAFF